The present T cell receptor (beta chain) was sequenced within a study of blood T cells in healthy people across ages. Study-level results: Relative to aged donors, long-lived donors carried more naive CD4+ cells and displayed higher diversity. Expanded clonotype shifts may have been confounded, as the donors had an unknown CMV status.

V was pared by 7 bases and J by 4 bases, with 16 bases between. Looked up from germline, CDR1 is SGHTA and CDR2 is FQGNSA. The CDR3 runs 14 residues. Healthy Caucasian individuals from Russia aged about 6 to 100 served as donors. Researchers isolated at least 6.5 million PBMCs per sample. Remarks on this clonotype: The antigen is not known.

Using a J-beta primer mix together with a sample-barcoded 5' primer, a second PCR was run for roughly 6 to 12 cycles. TCRdb processed the 5' RACE reads anew with MiXCR; each CDR3 protein has one entry. The sample includes approximately 850,000 distinct CDR3 sequences, roughly 64% of them seen just once. V and J are TRBV7-2 and TRBJ1-2; D perhaps matches TRBD1 (5 bases). The source is a man aged 25 to 45 in good health. Source material: blood. CDR3 DNA sequence: TGTGCCAGCACCGGCATGGGACTTACCTATGGCTACACCTTC. Amino acid sequence: CASTGMGLTYGYTF.